This T cell receptor (beta chain) was sequenced during a study of blood T cell repertoires in COVID-19. Across the whole study: Both acute and convalescent COVID-19 samples were obtained from the United States, Italy and Spain. Sources were T cells, B-cell-depleted T cells, or PBMCs; the material itself was cDNA or gDNA.

Original processing methods: Reference gene primers were amplified, and this amplification served to estimate nucleated cell counts. The table came from immunoSEQ multiplex PCR; TCRdb's copy has only in-frame clones and leaves some out. D and trimming were read from the DNA, whereas the V and J calls and clone size are those reported in that table. The table lists tens of thousands of clones, roughly 88% of them singletons. The receptor was isolated from a woman aged 80 or over with acute or convalescent COVID-19. The sequencing sample was made of peripheral blood.

In DNA form, the CDR3 reads TGTGCCAGCAGTCCGATTCAGACAGGAGTTAGTGAAGCTTTCTTT. Amino acid sequence: CASSPIQTGVSEAFF. V usage is TRBV28 and J usage is TRBJ1-1, with a weak D call TRBD1 (6 bases). Trimming took 5 bases from V and 7 from J, leaving 20 bases between them. CDR3 length: 15 residues. CDR1 and CDR2 (germline): MDHEN, SYDVKM.